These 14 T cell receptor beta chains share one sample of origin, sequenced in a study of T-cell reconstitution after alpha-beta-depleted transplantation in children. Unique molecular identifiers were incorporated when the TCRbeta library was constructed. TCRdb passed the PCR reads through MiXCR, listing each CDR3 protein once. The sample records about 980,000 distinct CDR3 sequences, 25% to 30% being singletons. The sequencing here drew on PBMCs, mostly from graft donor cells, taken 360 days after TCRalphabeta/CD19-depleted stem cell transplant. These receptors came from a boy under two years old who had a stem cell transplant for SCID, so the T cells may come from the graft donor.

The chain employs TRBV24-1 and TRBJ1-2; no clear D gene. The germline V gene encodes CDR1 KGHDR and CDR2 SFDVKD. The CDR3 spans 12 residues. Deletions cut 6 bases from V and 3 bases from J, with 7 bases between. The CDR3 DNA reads TGTGCCACCAGTCTGGGAGACTATGGCTACACCTTC. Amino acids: CATSLGDYGYTF.

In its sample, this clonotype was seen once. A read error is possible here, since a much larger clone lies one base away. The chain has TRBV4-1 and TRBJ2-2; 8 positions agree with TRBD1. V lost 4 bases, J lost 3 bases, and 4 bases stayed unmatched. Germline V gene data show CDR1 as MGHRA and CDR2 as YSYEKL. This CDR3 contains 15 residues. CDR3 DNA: TGCGCCAGCAGCCGACAGGGGACGGACACCGGGGAGCTGTTTTTT. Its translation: CASSRQGTDTGELFF.

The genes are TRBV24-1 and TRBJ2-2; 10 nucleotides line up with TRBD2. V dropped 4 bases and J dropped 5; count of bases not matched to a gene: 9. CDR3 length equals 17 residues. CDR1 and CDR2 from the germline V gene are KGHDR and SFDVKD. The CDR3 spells CATSDPGTSAHTGELFF. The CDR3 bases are TGTGCCACCAGTGACCCCGGGACTAGCGCCCATACCGGGGAGCTGTTTTTT.

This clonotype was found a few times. Written as DNA, the CDR3 is TGTGCCAGCAGCGTAGCGGAGGGGGCTACCTACGAGCAGTACTTC. Its translation is CASSVAEGATYEQYF. The chain recombines TRBV9 with TRBJ2-7; possibly TRBD1 for D (7 bases). Trimming stripped 0 bases from V and 2 bases from J, with 12 bases between. The CDR3 runs to 15 residues. Germline CDR1 and CDR2: SGDLS and YYNGEE.

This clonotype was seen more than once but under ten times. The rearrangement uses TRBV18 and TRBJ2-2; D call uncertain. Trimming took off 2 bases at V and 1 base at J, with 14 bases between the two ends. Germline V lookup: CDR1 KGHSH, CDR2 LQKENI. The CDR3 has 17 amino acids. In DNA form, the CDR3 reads TGTGCCAGCTCACCAATACGTGGGGTCCTGAACACCGGGGAGCTGTTTTTT. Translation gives CASSPIRGVLNTGELFF.

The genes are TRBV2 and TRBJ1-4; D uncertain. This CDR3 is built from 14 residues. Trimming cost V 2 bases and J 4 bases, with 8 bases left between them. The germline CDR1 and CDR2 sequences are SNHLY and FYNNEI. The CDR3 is CASSERRDNEKLFF. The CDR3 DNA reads TGTGCCAGCAGTGAACGGCGGGATAATGAAAAACTGTTTTTT.

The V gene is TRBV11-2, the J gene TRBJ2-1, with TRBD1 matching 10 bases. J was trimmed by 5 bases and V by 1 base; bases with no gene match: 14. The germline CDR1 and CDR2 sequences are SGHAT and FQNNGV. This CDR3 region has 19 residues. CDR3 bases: TGTGCCAGCAGCTTAGGGACAGGGGGTATTCGGGCCCTTAACAATGAGCAGTTCTTC. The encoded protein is CASSLGTGGIRALNNEQFF.

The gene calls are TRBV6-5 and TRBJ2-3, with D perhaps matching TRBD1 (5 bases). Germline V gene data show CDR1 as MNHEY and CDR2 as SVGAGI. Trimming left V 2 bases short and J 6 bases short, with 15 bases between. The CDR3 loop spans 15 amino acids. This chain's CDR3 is CASSYERAAGDTQYF. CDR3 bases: TGTGCCAGCAGTTACGAACGGGCTGCAGGGGATACGCAGTATTTT.

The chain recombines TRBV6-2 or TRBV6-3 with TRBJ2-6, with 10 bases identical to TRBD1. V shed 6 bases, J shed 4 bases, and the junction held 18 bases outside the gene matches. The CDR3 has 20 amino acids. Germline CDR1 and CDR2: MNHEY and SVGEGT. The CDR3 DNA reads TGTGCCAGCAGATCAAATCTAGACAGGGGGCTGAAAGAGGGGGCCAACGTCCTGACTTTC. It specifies CASRSNLDRGLKEGANVLTF.

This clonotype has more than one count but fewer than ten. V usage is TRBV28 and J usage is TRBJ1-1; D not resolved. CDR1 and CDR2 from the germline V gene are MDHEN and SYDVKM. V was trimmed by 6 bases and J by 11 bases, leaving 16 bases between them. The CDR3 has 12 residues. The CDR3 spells CASSTLQLAAFF. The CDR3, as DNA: TGTGCCAGCAGCACCCTCCAGTTAGCGGCTTTCTTT.

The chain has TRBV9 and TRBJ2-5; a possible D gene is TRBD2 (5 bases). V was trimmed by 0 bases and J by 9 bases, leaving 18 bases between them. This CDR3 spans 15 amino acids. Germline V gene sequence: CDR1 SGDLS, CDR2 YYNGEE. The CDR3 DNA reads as TGTGCCAGCAGCGTAGGAGATCCGGGGATGGAGGCCCAGTACTTC. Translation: CASSVGDPGMEAQYF.

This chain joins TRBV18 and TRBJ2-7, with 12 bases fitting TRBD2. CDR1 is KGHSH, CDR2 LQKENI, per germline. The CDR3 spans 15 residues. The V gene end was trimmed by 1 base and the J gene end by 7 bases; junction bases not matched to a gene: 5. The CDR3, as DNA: TGTGCCAGCTCACCACGGCTAGCGGGGGGGACGGAGCAGTACTTC. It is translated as CASSPRLAGGTEQYF.

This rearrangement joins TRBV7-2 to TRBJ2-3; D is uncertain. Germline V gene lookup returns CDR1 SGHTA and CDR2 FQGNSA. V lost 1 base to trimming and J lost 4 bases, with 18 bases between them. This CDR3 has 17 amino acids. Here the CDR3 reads CASSLGPNPRKADTQYF. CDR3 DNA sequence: TGTGCCAGCAGCTTAGGCCCGAACCCGCGGAAGGCAGATACGCAGTATTTT.

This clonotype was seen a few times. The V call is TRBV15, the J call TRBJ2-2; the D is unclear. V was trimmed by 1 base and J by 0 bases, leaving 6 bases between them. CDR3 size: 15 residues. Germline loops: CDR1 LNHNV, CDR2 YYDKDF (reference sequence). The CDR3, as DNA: TGTGCCACCAGCAGAGTATCGGCGAACACCGGGGAGCTGTTTTTT. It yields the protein CATSRVSANTGELFF.